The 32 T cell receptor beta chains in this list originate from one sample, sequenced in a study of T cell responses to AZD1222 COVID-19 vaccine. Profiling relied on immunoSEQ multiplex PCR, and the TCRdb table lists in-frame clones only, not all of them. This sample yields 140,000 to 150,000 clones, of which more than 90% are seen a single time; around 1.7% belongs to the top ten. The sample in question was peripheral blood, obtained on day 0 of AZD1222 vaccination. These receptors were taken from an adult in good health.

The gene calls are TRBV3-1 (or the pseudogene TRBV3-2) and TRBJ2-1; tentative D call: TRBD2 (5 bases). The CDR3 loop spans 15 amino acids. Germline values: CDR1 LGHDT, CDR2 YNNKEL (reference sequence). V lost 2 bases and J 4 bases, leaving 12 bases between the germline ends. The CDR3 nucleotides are TGTGCCAGCAGCCAATCTTGGACGGGGTACAATGAGCAGTTCTTC. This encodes CASSQSWTGYNEQFF.

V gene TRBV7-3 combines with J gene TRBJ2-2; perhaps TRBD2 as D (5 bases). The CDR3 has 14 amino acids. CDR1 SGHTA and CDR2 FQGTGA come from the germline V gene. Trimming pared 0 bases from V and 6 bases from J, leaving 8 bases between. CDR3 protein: CASSLTRGSGELFF. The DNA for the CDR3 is TGTGCCAGCAGCTTAACTCGGGGTTCCGGGGAGCTGTTTTTT.

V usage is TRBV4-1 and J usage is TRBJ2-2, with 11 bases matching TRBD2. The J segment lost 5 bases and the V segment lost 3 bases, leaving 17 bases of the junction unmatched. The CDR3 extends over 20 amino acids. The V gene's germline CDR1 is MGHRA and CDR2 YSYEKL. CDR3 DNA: TGCGCCAGCAGCCACCCCCGGACTAGCGGGTTAGACACAAAGACCGGGGAGCTGTTTTTT. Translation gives CASSHPRTSGLDTKTGELFF.

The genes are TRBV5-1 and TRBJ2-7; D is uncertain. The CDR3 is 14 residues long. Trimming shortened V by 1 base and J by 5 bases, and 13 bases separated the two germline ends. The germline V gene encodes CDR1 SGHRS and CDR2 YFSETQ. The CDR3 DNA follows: TGCGCCAGCAGCTTGAAGGGCCAGGACGACGAGCAGTACTTC. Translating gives CASSLKGQDDEQYF.

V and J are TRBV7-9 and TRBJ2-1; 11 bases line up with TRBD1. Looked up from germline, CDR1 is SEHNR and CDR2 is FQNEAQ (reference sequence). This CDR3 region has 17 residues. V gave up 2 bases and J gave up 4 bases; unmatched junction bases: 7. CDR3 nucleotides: TGTGCCAGCAGCTTATCACCGGGACAGGGGGGTTACAATGAGCAGTTCTTC. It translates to CASSLSPGQGGYNEQFF.

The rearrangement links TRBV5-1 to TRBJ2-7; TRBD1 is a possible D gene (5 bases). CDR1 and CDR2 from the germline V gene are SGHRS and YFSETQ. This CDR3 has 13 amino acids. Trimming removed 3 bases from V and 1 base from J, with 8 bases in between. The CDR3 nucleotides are TGCGCCAGCAGCTATGACAGATCCTACGAGCAGTACTTC. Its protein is CASSYDRSYEQYF.

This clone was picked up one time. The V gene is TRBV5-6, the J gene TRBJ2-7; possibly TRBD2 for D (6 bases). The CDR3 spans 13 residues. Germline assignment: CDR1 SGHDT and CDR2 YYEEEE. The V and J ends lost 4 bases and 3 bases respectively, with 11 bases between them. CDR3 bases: TGTGCCAGCAGCCGGGGACTTTACTACGAGCAGTACTTC. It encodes CASSRGLYYEQYF.

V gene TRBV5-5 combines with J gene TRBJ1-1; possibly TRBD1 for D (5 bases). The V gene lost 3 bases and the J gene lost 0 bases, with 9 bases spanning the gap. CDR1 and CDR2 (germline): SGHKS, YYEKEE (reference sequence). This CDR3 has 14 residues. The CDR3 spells CASSSRTLNTEAFF. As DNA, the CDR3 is TGTGCCAGCAGCTCAAGGACACTGAACACTGAAGCTTTCTTT.

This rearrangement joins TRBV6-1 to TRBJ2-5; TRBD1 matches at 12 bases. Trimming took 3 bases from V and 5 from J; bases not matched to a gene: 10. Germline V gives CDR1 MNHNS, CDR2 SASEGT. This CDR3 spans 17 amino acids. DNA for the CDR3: TGTGCCAGCAGTGAGGCCTTGGGACAGGGGGCTCTCGAGACCCAGTACTTC. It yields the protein CASSEALGQGALETQYF.

The chain's CDR3 is CASSLEGNTEAFF. The CDR3 DNA reads as TGCGCCAGCAGCTTGGAGGGCAACACTGAAGCTTTCTTT. The rearrangement links TRBV5-1 to TRBJ1-1; D gene ambiguous. The CDR3 extends over 13 amino acids. V lost 0 bases and J lost 2, with 5 bases in between. CDR1 SGHRS and CDR2 YFSETQ come from the germline V gene. The entire variable domain, with the rest obtained from reference TRBV5-1 and TRBJ1-1, is as follows: KAGVTQTPRYLIKTRGQQVTLSCSPISGHRSVSWYQQTPGQGLQFLFEYFSETQRNKGNFPGRFSGRQFSNSRSEMNVSTLELGDSALYLCASSLEGNTEAFFGQGTRLTVV.

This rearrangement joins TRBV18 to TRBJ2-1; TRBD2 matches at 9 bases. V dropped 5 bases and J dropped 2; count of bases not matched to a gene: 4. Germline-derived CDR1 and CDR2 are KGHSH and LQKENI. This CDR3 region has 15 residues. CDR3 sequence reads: CASSIAGETYNEQFF. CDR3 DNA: TGTGCCAGCTCAATAGCGGGAGAGACCTACAATGAGCAGTTCTTC.

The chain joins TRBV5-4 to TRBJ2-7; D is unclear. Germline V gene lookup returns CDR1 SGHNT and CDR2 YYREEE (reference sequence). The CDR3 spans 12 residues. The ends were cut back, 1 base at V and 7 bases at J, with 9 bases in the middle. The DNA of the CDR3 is TGTGCCAGCAGCTTGAGATTATCGGAGCAGTACTTC. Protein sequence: CASSLRLSEQYF.

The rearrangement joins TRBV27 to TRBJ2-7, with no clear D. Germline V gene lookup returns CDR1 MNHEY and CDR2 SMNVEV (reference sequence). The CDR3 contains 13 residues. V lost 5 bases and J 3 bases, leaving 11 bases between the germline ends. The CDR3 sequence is CASSPPGLYEQYF. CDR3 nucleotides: TGTGCCAGCAGTCCCCCGGGCCTCTACGAGCAGTACTTC.

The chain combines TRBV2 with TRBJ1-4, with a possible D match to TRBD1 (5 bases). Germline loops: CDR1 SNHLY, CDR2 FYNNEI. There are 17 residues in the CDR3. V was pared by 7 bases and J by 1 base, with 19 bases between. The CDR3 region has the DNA TGTGCCAGCACGGGGCTGGCCGCCTTGGGAACTAATGAAAAACTGTTTTTT. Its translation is CASTGLAALGTNEKLFF.

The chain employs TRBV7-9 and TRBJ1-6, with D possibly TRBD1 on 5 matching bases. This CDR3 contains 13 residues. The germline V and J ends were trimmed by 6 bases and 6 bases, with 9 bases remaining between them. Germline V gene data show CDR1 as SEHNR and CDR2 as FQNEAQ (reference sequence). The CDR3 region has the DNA TGTGCCAGCAGAGGGGTGGGTAATTCACCCCTCCACTTT. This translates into CASRGVGNSPLHF.

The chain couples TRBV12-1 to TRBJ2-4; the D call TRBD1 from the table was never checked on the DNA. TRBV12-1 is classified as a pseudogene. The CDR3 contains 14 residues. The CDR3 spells CASRGQVAKNIQYF. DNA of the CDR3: TGTGCCAGCAGGGGACAAGTAGCCAAAAACATTCAGTACTTC.

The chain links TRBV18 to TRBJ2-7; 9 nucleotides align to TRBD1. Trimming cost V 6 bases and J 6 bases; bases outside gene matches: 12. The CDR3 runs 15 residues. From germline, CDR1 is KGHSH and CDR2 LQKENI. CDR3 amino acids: CASSLSGTGRSEQYF. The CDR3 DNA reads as TGTGCCAGCTCGCTCTCGGGGACAGGGAGATCCGAGCAGTACTTC.

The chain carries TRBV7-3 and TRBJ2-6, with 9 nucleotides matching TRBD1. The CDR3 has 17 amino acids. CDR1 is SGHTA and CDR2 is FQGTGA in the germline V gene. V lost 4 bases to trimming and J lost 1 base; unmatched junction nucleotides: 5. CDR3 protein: CASSSGQGWSGANVLTF. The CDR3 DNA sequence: TGTGCCAGCAGCTCGGGACAGGGATGGTCTGGGGCCAACGTCCTGACTTTC. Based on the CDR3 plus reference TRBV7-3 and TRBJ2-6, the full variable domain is GAGVSQTPSNKVTEKGKYVELRCDPISGHTALYWYRQSLGQGPEFLIYFQGTGAADDSGLPNDRFFAVRPEGSVSTLKIQRTERGDSAVYLCASSSGQGWSGANVLTFGAGSRLTVL.

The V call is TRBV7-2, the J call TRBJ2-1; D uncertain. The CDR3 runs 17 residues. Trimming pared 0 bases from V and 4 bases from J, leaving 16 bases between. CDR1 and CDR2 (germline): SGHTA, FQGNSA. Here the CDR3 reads CASSLAPVRPLYNEQFF. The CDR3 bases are TGTGCCAGCAGCTTAGCGCCCGTTAGACCCCTTTACAATGAGCAGTTCTTC. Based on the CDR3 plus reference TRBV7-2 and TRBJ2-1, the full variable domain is GAGVSQSPSNKVTEKGKDVELRCDPISGHTALYWYRQSLGQGLEFLIYFQGNSAPDKSGLPSDRFSAERTGGSVSTLTIQRTQQEDSAVYLCASSLAPVRPLYNEQFFGPGTRLTVL.

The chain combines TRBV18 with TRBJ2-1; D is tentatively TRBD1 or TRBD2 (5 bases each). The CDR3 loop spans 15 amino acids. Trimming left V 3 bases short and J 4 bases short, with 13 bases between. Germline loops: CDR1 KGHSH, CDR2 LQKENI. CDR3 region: CASSPSGTAYNEQFF. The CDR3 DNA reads TGTGCCAGCTCACCGTCCGGGACCGCTTACAATGAGCAGTTCTTC.

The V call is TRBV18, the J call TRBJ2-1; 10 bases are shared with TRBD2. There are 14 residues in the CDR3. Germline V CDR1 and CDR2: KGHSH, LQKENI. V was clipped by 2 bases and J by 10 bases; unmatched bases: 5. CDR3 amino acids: CASSPSGTSAEQFF. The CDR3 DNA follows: TGTGCCAGCTCACCATCCGGGACTAGCGCCGAGCAGTTCTTC.

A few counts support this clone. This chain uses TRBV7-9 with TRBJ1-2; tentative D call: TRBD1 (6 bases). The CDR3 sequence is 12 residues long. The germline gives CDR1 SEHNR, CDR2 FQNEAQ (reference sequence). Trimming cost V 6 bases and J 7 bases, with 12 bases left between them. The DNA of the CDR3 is TGTGCCAGCAGTGGCGGGGGCTCTGGCTACACCTTC. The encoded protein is CASSGGGSGYTF. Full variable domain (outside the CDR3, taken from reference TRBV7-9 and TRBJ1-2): DTGVSQNPRHKITKRGQNVTFRCDPISEHNRLYWYRQTLGQGPEFLTYFQNEAQLEKSRLLSDRFSAERPKGSFSTLEIQRTEQGDSAMYLCASSGGGSGYTFGSGTRLTVV.

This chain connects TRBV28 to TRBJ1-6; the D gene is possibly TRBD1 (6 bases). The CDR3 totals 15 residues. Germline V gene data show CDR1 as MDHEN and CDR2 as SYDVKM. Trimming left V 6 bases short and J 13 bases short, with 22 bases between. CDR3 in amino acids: CASSLSFDRIKPLHF. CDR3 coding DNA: TGTGCCAGCAGCCTATCCTTCGACAGGATTAAGCCCCTCCACTTT.

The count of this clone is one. The CDR3 DNA reads TGCGCCAGTGGGGACAGGGGGCATAGCACAGATACGCAGTATTTT. This sequence encodes CASGDRGHSTDTQYF. The chain is built from TRBV4-1 and TRBJ2-3; 12 nucleotides align to TRBD1. CDR3 length: 15 amino acids. The J segment lost 0 bases and the V segment lost 9 bases, leaving 4 bases of the junction unmatched. Germline loops: CDR1 MGHRA, CDR2 YSYEKL.

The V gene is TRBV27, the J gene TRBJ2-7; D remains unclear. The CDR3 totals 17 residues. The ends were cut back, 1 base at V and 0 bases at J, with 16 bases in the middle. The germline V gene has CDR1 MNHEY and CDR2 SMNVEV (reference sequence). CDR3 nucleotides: TGTGCCAGCAGTTTATATATGCCTTGGAGTAGCTCCTACGAGCAGTACTTC. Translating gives CASSLYMPWSSSYEQYF.

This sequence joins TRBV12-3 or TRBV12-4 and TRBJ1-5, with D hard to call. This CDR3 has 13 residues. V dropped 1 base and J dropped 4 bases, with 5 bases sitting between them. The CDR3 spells CASSLEVNQPQHF. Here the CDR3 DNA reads TGTGCCAGCAGTTTAGAAGTGAATCAGCCCCAGCATTTT.

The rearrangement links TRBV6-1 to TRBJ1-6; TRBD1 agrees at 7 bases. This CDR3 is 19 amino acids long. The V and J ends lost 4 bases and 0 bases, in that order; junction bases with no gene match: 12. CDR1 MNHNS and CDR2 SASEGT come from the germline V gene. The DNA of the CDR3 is TGTGCCAGCAGTGCACAGGGGCGTCTCGAGAGCTCCTATAATTCACCCCTCCACTTT. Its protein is CASSAQGRLESSYNSPLHF.

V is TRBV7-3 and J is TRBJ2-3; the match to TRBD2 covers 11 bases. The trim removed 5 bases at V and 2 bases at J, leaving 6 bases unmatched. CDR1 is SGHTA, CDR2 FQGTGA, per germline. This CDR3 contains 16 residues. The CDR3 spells CASSPGTSGPTDTQYF. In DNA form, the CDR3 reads TGTGCCAGCAGCCCCGGGACTAGCGGTCCCACAGATACGCAGTATTTT.

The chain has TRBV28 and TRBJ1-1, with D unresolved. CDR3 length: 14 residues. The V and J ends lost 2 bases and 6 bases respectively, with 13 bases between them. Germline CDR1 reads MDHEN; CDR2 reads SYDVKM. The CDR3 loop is CASSLGRLNAEAFF. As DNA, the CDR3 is TGTGCCAGCAGTTTAGGCAGACTTAACGCTGAAGCTTTCTTT.

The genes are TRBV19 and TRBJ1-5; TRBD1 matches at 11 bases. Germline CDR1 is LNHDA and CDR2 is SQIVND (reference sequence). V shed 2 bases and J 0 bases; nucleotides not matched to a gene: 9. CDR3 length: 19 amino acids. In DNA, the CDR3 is TGTGCCAGTAGTATATCGAAGGGACAGGGGGTATATAGCAATCAGCCCCAGCATTTT. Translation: CASSISKGQGVYSNQPQHF.

The CDR3 nucleotides read TGTGCCAGCAGCTTAGATAAAGGGGGGACTCCATCGACCGGGGAGCTGTTTTTT. Its protein is CASSLDKGGTPSTGELFF. This chain connects TRBV11-3 to TRBJ2-2; perhaps D is TRBD1 or TRBD2 (6 bases each). Germline-derived CDR1 and CDR2 are SGHNT and YENEEA. The CDR3 consists of 18 residues. V gave up 0 bases and J gave up 5 bases, with 19 bases separating them.

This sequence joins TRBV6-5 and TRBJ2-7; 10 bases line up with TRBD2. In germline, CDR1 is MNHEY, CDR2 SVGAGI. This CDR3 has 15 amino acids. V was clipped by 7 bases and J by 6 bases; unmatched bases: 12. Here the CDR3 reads CASIGPSGRASEQYF. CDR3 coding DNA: TGTGCCAGCATTGGGCCGAGCGGGAGGGCCTCCGAGCAGTACTTC.